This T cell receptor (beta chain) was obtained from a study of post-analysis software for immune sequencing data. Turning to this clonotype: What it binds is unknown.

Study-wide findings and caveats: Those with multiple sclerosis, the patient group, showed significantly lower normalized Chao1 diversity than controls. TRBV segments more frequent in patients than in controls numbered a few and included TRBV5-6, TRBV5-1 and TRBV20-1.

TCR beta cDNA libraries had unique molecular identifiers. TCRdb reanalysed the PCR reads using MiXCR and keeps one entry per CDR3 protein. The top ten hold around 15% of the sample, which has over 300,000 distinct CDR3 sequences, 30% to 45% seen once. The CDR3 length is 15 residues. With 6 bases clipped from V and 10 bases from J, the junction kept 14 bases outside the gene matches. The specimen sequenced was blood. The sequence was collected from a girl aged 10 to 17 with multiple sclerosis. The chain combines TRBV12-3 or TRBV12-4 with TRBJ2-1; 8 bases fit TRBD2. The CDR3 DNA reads TGTGCCAGCAGCCCCTACGGCGGGGGGCTAAGAGAGCAGTTCTTC. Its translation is CASSPYGGGLREQFF.